What follows are 4 T cell receptor beta chains derived from one specimen sequenced in a study of T cells in localized non-small cell lung cancer. Generated by immunoSEQ multiplex PCR, the TCRdb table keeps only in-frame clones and is missing some. This table holds about 72,000 clones, 80% to 90% found once. This material consisted of peripheral blood, taken before any cancer treatment. The source is a female donor at least 60 years old with stage I lung adenocarcinoma.

The rearrangement links TRBV2 to TRBJ2-2, with TRBD2 matching over 7 bases. Germline V lookup: CDR1 SNHLY, CDR2 FYNNEI. With 4 bases clipped from V and 0 bases from J, the junction kept 2 bases outside the gene matches. The CDR3 is made up of 15 amino acids. DNA of the CDR3: TGTGCCAGCAGTGTTCTAGCGGCGAACACCGGGGAGCTGTTTTTT. It translates to CASSVLAANTGELFF.

This clone was recorded once. The chain uses TRBV6-6 and TRBJ2-3; D not resolved. V lost 3 bases, J lost 7 bases, and 17 bases lay in between. This CDR3 is 15 amino acids long. CDR1 is MNHNY, CDR2 SVGAGI, per germline (reference sequence). CDR3 amino acids: CASSYGIPTTHTQYF. In DNA, the CDR3 is TGTGCCAGCAGTTATGGAATCCCGACCACCCATACGCAGTATTTT.

The V gene is TRBV6-5, the J gene TRBJ2-7, with TRBD1 matching 7 bases. Germline CDR1 reads MNHEY; CDR2 reads SVGAGI. The CDR3 covers 14 residues. The J segment lost 3 bases and the V segment lost 2 bases, leaving 4 bases of the junction unmatched. CDR3 protein: CASSYGQGVYEQYF. In DNA, the CDR3 is TGTGCCAGCAGTTACGGTCAGGGGGTCTACGAGCAGTACTTC.

The chain has TRBV10-3 and TRBJ2-1; 10 bases are a match to TRBD2. Unmatched junction bases numbered 1, after V lost 6 bases and J lost 8 bases. The CDR3 covers 12 residues. Germline V gene lookup returns CDR1 ENHRY and CDR2 SYGVKD. CDR3 sequence: CAIRGTSDEQFF. CDR3 DNA: TGTGCCATCAGAGGGACTAGCGATGAGCAGTTCTTC.